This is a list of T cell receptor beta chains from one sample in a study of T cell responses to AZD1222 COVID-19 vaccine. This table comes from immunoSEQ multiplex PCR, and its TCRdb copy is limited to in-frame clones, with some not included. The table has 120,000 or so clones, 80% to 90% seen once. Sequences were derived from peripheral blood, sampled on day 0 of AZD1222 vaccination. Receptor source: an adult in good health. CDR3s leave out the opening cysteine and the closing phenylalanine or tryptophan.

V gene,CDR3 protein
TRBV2,ASQVQTGELF
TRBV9,ASRGSGGAGELF
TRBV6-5,ASSYRASGGNTQY
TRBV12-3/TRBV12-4,ATRGQSNQPQH
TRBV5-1,ASSLAAGGDTQY
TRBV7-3,ASSLGSYETDTQY
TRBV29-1,SATEYYGYT
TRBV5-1,ASRKPGQETYEQY
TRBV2,ASSNRGLVFYEQY
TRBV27,ASSFVGRGNTEAF
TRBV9,ASSAQAGRQETQY
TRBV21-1,ASSKGEGWQDQPQH
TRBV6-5,ASSRPGDNEKLF
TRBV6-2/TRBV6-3,ASSYSASGRNEQY
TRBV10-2,ASSGQLGEKLF
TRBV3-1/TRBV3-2,ASSQEIWGARNSPLH
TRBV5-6,ASRRQGTNTEAF
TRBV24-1,ATSAVGGSGTIY
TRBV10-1,ASSDGGGGTDTQY
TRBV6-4,ASSDRYSREQF
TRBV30,AWTTRGTGYSNQPQH
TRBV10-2,ASSDGPTGTDTQY
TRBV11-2,ASRLDPGDYGYT
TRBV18,ASSPGVKTEAF
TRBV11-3,ASSSSGYEQY
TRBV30,AWSGRGQGLSNQPQH